Included here is one T cell receptor beta chain sequence, with context. Its antigen is not identified. The TCRbeta library incorporated unique molecular identifiers. TCRdb ran MiXCR on the PCR reads and lists one entry per CDR3 protein. This sample yields under 250,000 distinct CDR3 sequences, of which more than 20% are seen a single time; about 4.8% belongs to the top ten. These data are taken from a study of T-cell reconstitution after alpha-beta-depleted transplantation in children. Whole-study findings and limits: Several hundred expanded graft clones reportedly supplied alpha-beta T cells about two months after transplant. At the one-year point after transplant, T-cell counts and TCRbeta diversity were found to come mostly from T cells that had been newly produced.

The CDR3 runs to 15 residues. Germline lookup yields CDR1 LGHNA and CDR2 YNFKEQ. V lost 0 bases and J lost 10, with 16 bases in between. The rearrangement links TRBV4-2 to TRBJ2-1; possibly TRBD1 for D (5 bases). The TCR was taken from a female patient between 2 and 15 years old who had a stem cell transplant for congenital amegakaryocytic thrombocytopenia, so the T cells may come from the graft donor. The sample was PBMCs, mostly from graft donor cells, taken 360 days after TCRalphabeta/CD19-depleted stem cell transplant. The DNA for the CDR3 is TGTGCCAGCAGCCAAGAACTGGGCCAGGGAAACGAGCAGTTCTTC. This sequence encodes CASSQELGQGNEQFF.